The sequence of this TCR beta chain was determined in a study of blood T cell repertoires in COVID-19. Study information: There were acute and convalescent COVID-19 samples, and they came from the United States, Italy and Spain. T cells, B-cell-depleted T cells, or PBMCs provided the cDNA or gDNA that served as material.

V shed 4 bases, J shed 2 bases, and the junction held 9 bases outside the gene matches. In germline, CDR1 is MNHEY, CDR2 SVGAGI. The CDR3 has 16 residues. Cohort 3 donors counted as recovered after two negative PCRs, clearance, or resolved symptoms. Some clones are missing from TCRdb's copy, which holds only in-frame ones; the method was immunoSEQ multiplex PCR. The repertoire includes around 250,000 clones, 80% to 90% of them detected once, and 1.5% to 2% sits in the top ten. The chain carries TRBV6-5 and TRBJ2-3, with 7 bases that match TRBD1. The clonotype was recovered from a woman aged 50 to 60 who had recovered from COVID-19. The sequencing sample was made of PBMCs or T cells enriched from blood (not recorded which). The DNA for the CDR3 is TGTGCCAGCAGTTCCGACAGGGCCCCTTACACAGATACGCAGTATTTT. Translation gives CASSSDRAPYTDTQYF.